What follows are 5 T cell receptor beta chains derived from one specimen sequenced in a study of tumor-infiltrating lymphocytes in localized non-small cell lung cancer. The protocol was immunoSEQ multiplex PCR, while the TCRdb copy is restricted to in-frame clones and leaves out a portion. Among 6,800 or so clones listed, roughly 60% were seen once. The sequenced sample consisted of uninvolved lung tissue not adjacent to the tumor. All receptors derive from a human donor with non-small cell lung cancer.

CDR3 protein: CAWRGLEAGGGDQNTEAFF. The CDR3, as DNA: TGTGCCTGGAGGGGGTTGGAAGCAGGCGGGGGTGACCAGAACACTGAAGCTTTCTTT. The chain has TRBV30 and TRBJ1-1; TRBD1 might be the D (5 bases). Germline V gene lookup returns CDR1 GTSNPN and CDR2 SVGIG (reference sequence). CDR3 length: 19 amino acids. V gave up 3 bases and J gave up 1 base, with 27 bases separating them.

The V and J genes are TRBV6-5 and TRBJ2-7; TRBD1 matches 7 bases. The CDR3 totals 14 residues. CDR1 and CDR2 from the germline V gene are MNHEY and SVGAGI. V lost 6 bases to trimming and J lost 2 bases; unmatched junction nucleotides: 7. For the CDR3, the DNA is TGTGCCAGCAGATTACACAGGGGACCCTACGAGCAGTACTTC. Amino acids: CASRLHRGPYEQYF.

J is TRBJ2-3 and V is TRBV5-6; either TRBD1 or TRBD2 may supply D (5 bases each). The CDR3 is 16 residues long. In germline, CDR1 is SGHDT, CDR2 YYEEEE. Trimming cost V 0 bases and J 4 bases, with 15 bases left between them. The chain's CDR3 is CASSLVARAGPDTQYF. CDR3 nucleotides: TGTGCCAGCAGCTTGGTGGCCAGGGCGGGCCCAGATACGCAGTATTTT.

V gene TRBV5-1 combines with J gene TRBJ1-1; D remains ambiguous. Trimming left V 0 bases short and J 6 bases short, with 9 bases between. CDR1 is SGHRS and CDR2 is YFSETQ in the germline V gene. CDR3 length equals 13 residues. CDR3 region: CASSLVGPAEAFF. The CDR3 bases are TGCGCCAGCAGCTTGGTAGGGCCAGCTGAAGCTTTCTTT.

In this sample, this clone turned up a few times. The gene calls are TRBV5-1 and TRBJ2-7; the D is unclear. The germline CDR1 and CDR2 sequences are SGHRS and YFSETQ. Between the trimmed V and J ends, which lost 0 bases and 0 bases, there was a span of 10 bases. CDR3 size: 15 residues. CDR3 DNA sequence: TGCGCCAGCAGCTTGGAATCGGTAAGCTCCTACGAGCAGTACTTC. Translation: CASSLESVSSYEQYF.